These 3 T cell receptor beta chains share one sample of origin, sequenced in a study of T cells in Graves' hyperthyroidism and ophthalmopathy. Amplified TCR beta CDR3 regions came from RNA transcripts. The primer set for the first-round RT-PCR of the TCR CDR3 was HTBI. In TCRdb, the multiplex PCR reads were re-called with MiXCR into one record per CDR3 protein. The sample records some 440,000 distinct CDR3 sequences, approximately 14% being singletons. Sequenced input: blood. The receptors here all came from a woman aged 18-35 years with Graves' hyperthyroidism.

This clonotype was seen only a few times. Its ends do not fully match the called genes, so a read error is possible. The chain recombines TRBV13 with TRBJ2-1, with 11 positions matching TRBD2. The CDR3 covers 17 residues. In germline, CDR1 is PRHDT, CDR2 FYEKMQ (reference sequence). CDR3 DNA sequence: TGTGCCGGCAGCCCTCCAACTAGCGGGAGCTCCTACAATGAGCAGTTCTTC. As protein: CAGSPPTSGSSYNEQFF.

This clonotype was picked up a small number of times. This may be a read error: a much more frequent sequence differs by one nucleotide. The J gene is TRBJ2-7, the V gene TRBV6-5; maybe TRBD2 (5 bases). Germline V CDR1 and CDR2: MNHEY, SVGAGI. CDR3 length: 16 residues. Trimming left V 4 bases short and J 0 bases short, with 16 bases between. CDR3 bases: TGTGCCAGCAGTTGCTCGTTCGGGGATTCCTCCTACGAGCAGTACTTC. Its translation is CASSCSFGDSSYEQYF.

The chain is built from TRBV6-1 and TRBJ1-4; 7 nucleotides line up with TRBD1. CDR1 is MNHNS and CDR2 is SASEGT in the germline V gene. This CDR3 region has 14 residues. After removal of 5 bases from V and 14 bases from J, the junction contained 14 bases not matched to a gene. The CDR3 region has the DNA TGTGCCAGCAGTACCCGGGACAGAGCCTTGACCCTGTTTTTT. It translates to CASSTRDRALTLFF.